Reported below is one T cell receptor beta chain. The antigen is not known. TCRdb processed the 5' RACE reads anew with MiXCR; each CDR3 protein has one entry. The repertoire has 430,000 or so distinct CDR3 sequences, around 25% of them found once; the top ten carry 12%. This record belongs to a study of T-cell memory formation after mild COVID-19. Broader study findings: A second wave expanding day 15 to 37 was CD4+-biased; contracting clones were balanced. CD4+ contracting clones were found mainly in CM and EM, and CD8+ ones in EMRA. Among clones peaking at day 37 in the second wave, SARS-CoV-2 specificity remained unconfirmed.

Germline CDR1 and CDR2: SGHAT and FQNNGV. This CDR3 has 16 residues. Trimming took 2 bases from V and 1 from J, leaving 14 bases between them. The rearrangement uses TRBV11-2 and TRBJ1-2, with D unclear. This TCR derives from an adult woman who had mild COVID-19 (a few samples of this study predate the infection). Cell type and time point are not known. Sample: PBMCs or a T cell subset sorted from them (not recorded which). DNA for the CDR3: TGTGCCAGCAGCTTATTAATGGCGGGCAATAACTATGGCTACACCTTC. It codes for CASSLLMAGNNYGYTF.